This TCR beta chain was captured in a study of T cells after yellow fever vaccination. About this clonotype itself: Antigen unknown.

UMIs and a universal primer site were added when TCR cDNA was made by 5'RACE template switching. MiXCR, run by TCRdb on the 5' RACE reads, gives a single entry per CDR3 protein. The data show about 320,000 distinct CDR3 sequences, about 10% seen once. Study-level points and caveats: Most clones from primary vaccination were detected again post-booster (roughly 96% CD4, about 85% CD8). Researchers noted that a small share of clonotypes showed up in both CD4 and CD8 compartments.

V gave up 1 base and J gave up 1 base, with 11 bases separating them. CDR1 and CDR2 (germline): SGHRS, YFSETQ. This CDR3 has 15 amino acids. The J gene is TRBJ1-1, the V gene TRBV5-1; D is uncertain. The source was CD4+ T cells sorted from PBMCs, collected 45 days after the yellow fever booster vaccination. The sequence was collected from a man younger than 35 who received the YFV17D yellow fever vaccine. CDR3 bases: TGCGCCAGCAGCTTGAGGGCAGGAGGGAACACTGAAGCTTTCTTT. This codes for CASSLRAGGNTEAFF.